This T cell receptor (beta chain) was identified in a study of blood T cell repertoires in COVID-19. In the study overall: Researchers got acute and convalescent COVID-19 samples from the United States, Italy and Spain. PBMCs, B-cell-depleted T cells, or T cells provided the cDNA or gDNA that made up the material.

Trimming removed 0 bases from V and 5 bases from J, with 4 bases in between. Germline loops: CDR1 PRHDT, CDR2 FYEKMQ (reference sequence). CDR3 length: 12 residues. Source study methods: Reference gene primer amplification yielded estimated nucleated cell counts. Libraries were prepared by immunoSEQ multiplex PCR; TCRdb keeps only in-frame clonotypes and omits some of them. For V, J and clone size, that table is used; D and trimming come from the DNA. The sample holds some 150,000 clones, around nine tenths seen once. This receptor was taken from a woman in her 70s with acute or convalescent COVID-19. The J gene is TRBJ1-2, the V gene TRBV13; D uncertain. Material: peripheral blood. The CDR3 DNA is TGTGCCAGCAGCTTAGGGCAGTATGGCTACACCTTC. Translation: CASSLGQYGYTF.